The source of this T cell receptor beta chain is a study of T cell responses to AZD1222 COVID-19 vaccine. With regard to this clone: The antigen is not known.

Findings of the study overall: Baseline serostatus was positive in only a handful of AZD1222 recipients.

The CDR3 is 13 residues long. With V trimmed by 6 bases and J by 3 bases, 2 bases remained unmatched. Some clones are missing from TCRdb's copy, which holds only in-frame ones; the method was immunoSEQ multiplex PCR. The data hold about 180,000 clones, with around 90% observed a single time. The TCR comes from an adult in good health. The chain employs TRBV12-3 or TRBV12-4 and TRBJ2-7, with 10 bases that match TRBD2. The specimen was peripheral blood, collected on day 0 of AZD1222 vaccination. The CDR3 reads CASRPSGSYEQYF. The CDR3 DNA is TGTGCCAGCAGACCTAGCGGGAGCTACGAGCAGTACTTC.